Listed below are T cell receptor beta chains from one sample, sequenced in a study of shared clonotypes between healthy human individuals. Libraries were prepared by immunoSEQ multiplex PCR; TCRdb keeps only in-frame clonotypes and omits some of them. Altogether about 1 million clones are present, around 76% being singletons, with the ten largest covering about 1.4%. Source material: memory CD4+ T cells sorted from blood. Source of these receptors: a man aged 18 to 30 in good health. The CDR3 runs from the conserved cysteine through the conserved F or W. Fields, in order: J gene, clone size, V gene, D gene, CDR3 protein, CDR3 DNA. The D gene is left open where the match is weak. Clone size is shown for a subset of rows, as once, few, many or a class of expanded clone.

>TRBJ2-7|few|TRBV6-1|-
CASSDSGFEQYF
TGTGCCAGCAGTGATTCTGGGTTCGAGCAGTACTTC
>TRBJ1-2|-|TRBV7-2|-
CASSLTANYGYTF
TGTGCCAGCAGCCTGACCGCGAACTATGGCTACACCTTC
>TRBJ1-1|once|TRBV29-1|-
CSVGGGGNTEAFF
TGCAGCGTTGGTGGAGGGGGGAACACTGAAGCTTTCTTT
>TRBJ2-7|-|TRBV19|-
CASSSRDEQYF
TGTGCCAGTAGTAGCAGAGACGAGCAGTACTTC
>TRBJ1-6|-|TRBV19|TRBD1
CASSMGDRGVISPLHF
TGTGCCAGTAGTATGGGGGACAGGGGTGTTATTTCACCCCTCCACTTT
>TRBJ2-1|-|TRBV29-1|-
CSVDEQATEQFF
TGCAGCGTTGATGAACAGGCAACTGAGCAGTTCTTC
>TRBJ1-6|-|TRBV6-6|-
CASSYGAASDSPLHF
TGTGCCAGCAGTTACGGGGCAGCCAGTGATTCACCCCTCCACTTT
>TRBJ1-5|-|TRBV19|TRBD1
CASNAGTGTGQHF
TGTGCCAGTAACGCAGGAACCGGGACAGGACAGCATTTT
>TRBJ2-5|once|TRBV5-6|TRBD2
CASSSSGETQYF
TGTGCCAGCAGCAGTAGCGGGGAGACCCAGTACTTC
>TRBJ1-2|once|TRBV27|-
CASSLRITVFYGYTF
TGTGCCAGCAGTTTACGTATAACAGTATTCTATGGCTACACCTTC
>TRBJ1-2|many|TRBV13|-
CASRRSGGDNYGYTF
TGTGCCAGCAGACGTTCTGGTGGAGACAACTATGGCTACACCTTC
>TRBJ2-5|-|TRBV7-9|TRBD1
CASSLVDRGRETQYF
TGTGCCAGCAGCTTGGTTGACAGGGGACGAGAGACCCAGTACTTC
>TRBJ1-4|few|TRBV6-5|-
CASSPNRQGKLFF
TGTGCCAGCAGCCCAAACCGCCAGGGAAAACTGTTTTTT
>TRBJ1-6|few|TRBV19|-
CASSIGQYNSPLHF
TGTGCCAGTAGTATCGGCCAGTATAATTCACCCCTCCACTTT
>TRBJ1-6|once|TRBV19|TRBD1
CASSIDVWRTGYNSPLHF
TGTGCCAGTAGTATAGACGTCTGGAGGACAGGCTATAATTCACCCCTCCACTTT
>TRBJ2-1|-|TRBV25-1|TRBD2
CASRGFRLAGGRNEQFF
TGTGCCAGCAGGGGATTCCGACTAGCGGGAGGAAGAAATGAGCAGTTCTTC
>TRBJ2-5|few|TRBV28|-
CASSATGHGETQYF
TGTGCCAGCAGTGCCACAGGTCACGGAGAGACCCAGTACTTC
>TRBJ2-2|-|TRBV6-6|TRBD1
CASKDRGTNTGELFF
TGTGCCAGCAAAGACAGGGGGACAAACACCGGGGAGCTGTTTTTT
>TRBJ1-2|-|TRBV28|-
CASSLQASYGYTF
TGTGCCAGCAGCTTACAGGCCTCCTATGGCTACACCTTC
>TRBJ1-3|many|TRBV9|-
CASSVDLGHNPSGNTIYF
TGTGCCAGCAGCGTAGATCTGGGGCACAATCCCTCTGGAAACACCATATATTTT
>TRBJ2-2|-|TRBV4-1|TRBD2
CASSPSGRTNTGELFF
TGCGCCAGCAGCCCTAGCGGGAGGACAAACACCGGGGAGCTGTTTTTT
>TRBJ2-1|-|TRBV7-7|-
CASSLVTTSYNEQFF
TGTGCTAGCAGCTTAGTAACTACCAGCTACAATGAGCAGTTCTTC
>TRBJ2-7|-|TRBV7-8|TRBD2
CASSRAGGTYEQYF
TGTGCCAGCAGCCGAGCGGGGGGAACATACGAGCAGTACTTC
>TRBJ2-5|-|TRBV6-1|-
CASSGTWGQRETQYF
TGTGCCAGCAGCGGGACGTGGGGCCAGCGGGAGACCCAGTACTTC